This TCR beta chain appears in the sequencing data of a study of blood T cell repertoires in COVID-19. The Seattle patients, enrolled during active infection, were followed longitudinally. The CDR3 length is 15 residues. Produced via immunoSEQ multiplex PCR; TCRdb's table is partial and in-frame only. This table holds 540,000 or so clones, around 90% found once. Sequenced input: peripheral blood. This TCR came from a woman aged 45-59 years with COVID-19, enrolled during active disease. The chain recombines TRBV21-1 with TRBJ2-3; the table calls TRBD1, which could not be checked here. TRBV21-1 is a listed pseudogene. CDR3 loop: CASSQTGGKTDTQYF. The CDR3 DNA reads TGTGCCAGCAGCCAGACAGGGGGCAAAACAGATACGCAGTATTTT.